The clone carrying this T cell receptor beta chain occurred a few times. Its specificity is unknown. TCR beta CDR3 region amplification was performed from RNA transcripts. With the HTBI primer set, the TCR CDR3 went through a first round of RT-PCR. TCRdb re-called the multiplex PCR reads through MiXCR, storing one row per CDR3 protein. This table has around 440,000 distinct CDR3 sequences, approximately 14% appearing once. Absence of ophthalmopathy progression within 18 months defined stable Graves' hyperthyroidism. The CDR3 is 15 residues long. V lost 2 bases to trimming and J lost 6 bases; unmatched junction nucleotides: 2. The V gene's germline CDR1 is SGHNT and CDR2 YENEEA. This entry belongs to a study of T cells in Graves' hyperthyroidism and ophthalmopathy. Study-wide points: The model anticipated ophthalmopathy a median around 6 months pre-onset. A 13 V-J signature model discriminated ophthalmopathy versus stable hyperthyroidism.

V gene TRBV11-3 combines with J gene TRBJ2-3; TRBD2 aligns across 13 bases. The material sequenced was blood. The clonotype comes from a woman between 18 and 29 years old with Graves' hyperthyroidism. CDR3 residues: CASSLTSGGADTQYF. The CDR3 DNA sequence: TGTGCCAGCAGCTTAACTAGCGGGGGGGCCGATACGCAGTATTTT.